Listed below are T cell receptor beta chains from one sample, sequenced in a study of shared clonotypes between healthy human individuals. The method was immunoSEQ multiplex PCR; TCRdb's version includes in-frame clones alone and lacks a portion of them. This sample carries some 2,000,000 clones, about 95% of them seen once, and the ten largest clones take roughly 1%. Sequenced input: naive CD8+ T cells sorted from blood. All receptors come from a man younger than 35 in good health. Both conserved end residues are part of each CDR3. The order of the fields is J gene, D gene, V gene, clone size, CDR3 DNA, CDR3 protein. D genes are given only for firm matches. Some rows mark clone size as missing; the rest say once, few, many or name a class of expanded clone.

J: TRBJ2-2; D: NA; V: TRBV2; size: once; DNA: TGTGCCAGCAGTGAACAGGGATCCGGGGAGCTGTTTTTT; CDR3: CASSEQGSGELFF
J: TRBJ2-1; D: TRBD2; V: TRBV10-3; size: NA; DNA: TGTGCCATCAGTGGGACGCTAGCGGGAGACGACAATGAGCAGTTCTTC; CDR3: CAISGTLAGDDNEQFF
J: TRBJ1-1; D: NA; V: TRBV14; size: NA; DNA: TGTGCCAGCAGCCCCTTGTACGGCTTTGGCACTGAAGCTTTCTTT; CDR3: CASSPLYGFGTEAFF
J: TRBJ2-5; D: NA; V: TRBV9; size: NA; DNA: TGTGCCAGCAGCGAGAACCGGGACTTTGGGAGGGAGACCCAGTACTTC; CDR3: CASSENRDFGRETQYF
J: TRBJ2-2; D: TRBD2; V: TRBV10-2; size: once; DNA: TGCGCCATCAGGACTAGTTTCACCGGGGAGCTGTTTTTT; CDR3: CAIRTSFTGELFF
J: TRBJ2-7; D: NA; V: TRBV7-9; size: NA; DNA: TGTGCCAGCAGCTTGGGTTATGGCCAGGGGGGCTACGAGCAGTACTTC; CDR3: CASSLGYGQGGYEQYF
J: TRBJ2-7; D: NA; V: TRBV7-9; size: NA; DNA: TGTGCCAGCAGCTTCCCAGGGACGTACGAGCAGTACTTC; CDR3: CASSFPGTYEQYF
J: TRBJ2-1; D: NA; V: TRBV6-5; size: NA; DNA: TGTGCCAGCAGCCAGTCGCGAGGGACGAATGAGCAGTTCTTC; CDR3: CASSQSRGTNEQFF
J: TRBJ2-1; D: NA; V: TRBV27; size: NA; DNA: TGTGCCTCCCAGGGGGGTCTCAATGAGCAGTTCTTC; CDR3: CASQGGLNEQFF
J: TRBJ2-5; D: TRBD2; V: TRBV4-3; size: NA; DNA: TGCGCCAGCAGCCAAATCTGGTCTAGCGGGAGCCCCCAAGAGACCCAGTACTTC; CDR3: CASSQIWSSGSPQETQYF
J: TRBJ2-7; D: NA; V: TRBV27; size: NA; DNA: TGTGCCAGCAGAGGAGACGGAAACTACGAGCAGTACTTC; CDR3: CASRGDGNYEQYF
J: TRBJ2-3; D: NA; V: TRBV4-2; size: NA; DNA: TGTGCCAGCAGCCAAGGGTTGTCAGATACGCAGTATTTT; CDR3: CASSQGLSDTQYF
J: TRBJ2-7; D: TRBD1; V: TRBV5-6; size: NA; DNA: TGTGCCAGCAGCTTGAACAGTGGGACAGGGGTCTACGAGCAGTACTTC; CDR3: CASSLNSGTGVYEQYF
J: TRBJ2-7; D: NA; V: TRBV6-5; size: NA; DNA: TGTGCCAGCAGCGACGATAGGGGCGAGCAGTACTTC; CDR3: CASSDDRGEQYF
J: TRBJ2-7; D: NA; V: TRBV6-5; size: NA; DNA: TGTGCCAGCAGTTACCAGGAAAGCTCCTACGAGCAGTACTTC; CDR3: CASSYQESSYEQYF
J: TRBJ1-3; D: NA; V: TRBV6-5; size: NA; DNA: TGTGCCAGCAGAAACGGAGGAACTGGAAACACCATATATTTT; CDR3: CASRNGGTGNTIYF
J: TRBJ2-1; D: TRBD1; V: TRBV7-9; size: NA; DNA: TGTGCCAGCAGCTTATTACTTCCTGGACAGGCGCCTCTACAGGATGAGCAGTTCTTC; CDR3: CASSLLLPGQAPLQDEQFF
J: TRBJ1-4; D: NA; V: TRBV6-1; size: NA; DNA: TGTGCCAGCAGTCTCGGGGAAAAACTGTTTTTT; CDR3: CASSLGEKLFF
J: TRBJ1-2; D: NA; V: TRBV9; size: NA; DNA: TGTGCCAGCAGCCCACCGCAGGGTGGTCATAACTATGGCTACACCTTC; CDR3: CASSPPQGGHNYGYTF
J: TRBJ2-5; D: TRBD2; V: TRBV9; size: NA; DNA: TGTGCCAGCAGCGTAGAAGGACTAGCCCCTCAAGAGACCCAGTACTTC; CDR3: CASSVEGLAPQETQYF
J: TRBJ1-1; D: NA; V: TRBV19; size: NA; DNA: TGTGCCAGTAGTGCGGGGGGCGCGAACACTGAAGCTTTCTTT; CDR3: CASSAGGANTEAFF
J: TRBJ1-1; D: NA; V: TRBV19; size: NA; DNA: TGTGCCAGTAGTATGATAGGGATGAACACTGAAGCTTTCTTT; CDR3: CASSMIGMNTEAFF
J: TRBJ1-2; D: NA; V: TRBV30; size: NA; DNA: TGTGCCTGGAGTCATGGACTTACAGATGGCTACACCTTC; CDR3: CAWSHGLTDGYTF
J: TRBJ2-5; D: NA; V: TRBV19; size: NA; DNA: TGTGCCAGTAGTATGTGGATCAACCAAGAGACCCAGTACTTC; CDR3: CASSMWINQETQYF
J: TRBJ2-2; D: TRBD1; V: TRBV28; size: once; DNA: TGTGCCAGCAGTTTATGGCCCTCCTCGGACAGGGGGGCAGGCGGGGAGCTGTTTTTT; CDR3: CASSLWPSSDRGAGGELFF
J: TRBJ2-2; D: NA; V: TRBV29-1; size: NA; DNA: TGCAGCGTTATGCAGGGATCCGGGGAGCTGTTTTTT; CDR3: CSVMQGSGELFF
J: TRBJ1-2; D: TRBD1; V: TRBV15; size: NA; DNA: TGTGCCACCAGCAGATTTACCCCCGGGACAGGACACGGCTACACCTTC; CDR3: CATSRFTPGTGHGYTF
J: TRBJ2-7; D: TRBD2; V: TRBV5-1; size: NA; DNA: TGCGCCAGCAGCCCATTTAAGGGCGCGGGGGGGCACGAGCAGTACTTC; CDR3: CASSPFKGAGGHEQYF
J: TRBJ2-7; D: TRBD1; V: TRBV7-9; size: once; DNA: TGTGCCAGCAGCCAGGGGACAGCCCACGAGCAGTACTTC; CDR3: CASSQGTAHEQYF